These 3 T cell receptor beta chains share one sample of origin, sequenced in a study of cytomegalovirus exposure and HLA in healthy donors. The PCR used 60 Vbeta and 13 Jbeta primers. The repertoire was sequenced with immunoSEQ multiplex PCR; TCRdb's copy has only in-frame clones and lacks some. There are over 40,000 clones in the sample, with 2.1% held by the top ten. The specimen sequenced was PBMCs. The receptor set was obtained from a woman in her thirties or forties in good health and CMV-seronegative.

The V call is TRBV4-1, the J call TRBJ2-1; 10 positions match TRBD2. The CDR3 consists of 18 residues. Germline V gene sequence: CDR1 MGHRA, CDR2 YSYEKL. The V and J ends lost 2 bases and 3 bases, in that order; junction bases with no gene match: 10. Written as DNA, the CDR3 is TGCGCCAGCAGCCAATCGGGGGGGGGACTAGCGTTCTACAATGAGCAGTTCTTC. Encoded protein: CASSQSGGGLAFYNEQFF.

The chain combines TRBV7-6 with TRBJ2-7; TRBD1 matches 7 bases. In germline, CDR1 is SGHVS, CDR2 FNYEAQ. This CDR3 spans 11 amino acids. V gave up 3 bases and J gave up 12 bases; unmatched junction bases: 5. In DNA, the CDR3 is TGTGCCAGCAGCTTTAGGGGGCCGACGTACTTC. Encoded protein: CASSFRGPTYF.

The chain is built from TRBV7-9 and TRBJ1-1; D not certain. Germline V gene lookup returns CDR1 SEHNR and CDR2 FQNEAQ (reference sequence). The CDR3 consists of 13 residues. Trimming took 3 bases from V and 3 from J, leaving 8 bases between them. Here the CDR3 DNA reads TGTGCCAGCAGCTTTTCGGTGGACACTGAAGCTTTCTTT. Its protein product is CASSFSVDTEAFF.